One sample yielded the 2 T cell receptor beta chains listed below, sequenced in a study of blood T cell repertoires in COVID-19. Generated by immunoSEQ multiplex PCR, the TCRdb table keeps only in-frame clones and is missing some. Of roughly 220,000 clones listed, under 90% are singletons. The specimen was peripheral blood. The source is a woman aged 55-69 years who had recovered from COVID-19.

The V call is TRBV7-2, the J call TRBJ2-1; D may be TRBD2 (7 bases). V was clipped by 5 bases and J by 3 bases, with 11 bases between them. The CDR3 totals 14 residues. Germline CDR1 reads SGHTA; CDR2 reads FQGNSA. This CDR3 reads CASSHRDYYNEQFF. The CDR3 bases are TGTGCCAGCAGCCACAGGGACTACTACAATGAGCAGTTCTTC.

The CDR3: CASNNRGYGYTF. CDR3 DNA: TGCGCCAGCAATAACAGGGGCTATGGCTACACCTTC. The gene calls are TRBV23-1 and TRBJ1-2; 7 nucleotides align to TRBD1. TRBV23-1 counts as an open reading frame of uncertain function. CDR3 length: 12 residues. V shed 7 bases and J 4 bases; nucleotides not matched to a gene: 3.